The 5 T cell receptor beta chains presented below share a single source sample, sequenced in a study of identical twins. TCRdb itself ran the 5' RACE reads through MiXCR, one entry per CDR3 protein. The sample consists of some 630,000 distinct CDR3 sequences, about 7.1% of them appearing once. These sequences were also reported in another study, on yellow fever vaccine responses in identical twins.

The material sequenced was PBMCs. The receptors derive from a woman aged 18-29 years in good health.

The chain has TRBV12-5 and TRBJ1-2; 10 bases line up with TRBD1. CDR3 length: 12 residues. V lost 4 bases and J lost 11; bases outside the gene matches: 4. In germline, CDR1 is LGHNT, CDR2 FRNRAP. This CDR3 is CASGSPDRGYTF. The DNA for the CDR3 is TGTGCTAGTGGTTCGCCGGACAGGGGGTACACCTTC.

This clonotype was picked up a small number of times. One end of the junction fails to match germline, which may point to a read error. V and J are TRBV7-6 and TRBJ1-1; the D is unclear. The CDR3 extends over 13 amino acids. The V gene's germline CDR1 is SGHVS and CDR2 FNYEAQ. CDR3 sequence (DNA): TGTGTCAGCACCACACCCGGGAACACTGAAGCTTTCTTT. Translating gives CVSTTPGNTEAFF.

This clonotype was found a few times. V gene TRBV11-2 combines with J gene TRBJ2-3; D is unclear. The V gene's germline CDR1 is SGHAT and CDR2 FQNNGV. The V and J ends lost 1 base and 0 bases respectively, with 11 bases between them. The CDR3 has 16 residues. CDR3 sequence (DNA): TGTGCCAGCAGCTTAGTTGCGGTCTATAGCACAGATACGCAGTATTTT. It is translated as CASSLVAVYSTDTQYF.

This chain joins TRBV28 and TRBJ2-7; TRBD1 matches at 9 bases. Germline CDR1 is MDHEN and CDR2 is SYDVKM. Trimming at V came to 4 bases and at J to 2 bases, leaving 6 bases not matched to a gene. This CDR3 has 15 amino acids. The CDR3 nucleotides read TGTGCCAGCAGTTCCGGGACAGGGCAACCCTACGAGCAGTACGTC. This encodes CASSSGTGQPYEQYV.

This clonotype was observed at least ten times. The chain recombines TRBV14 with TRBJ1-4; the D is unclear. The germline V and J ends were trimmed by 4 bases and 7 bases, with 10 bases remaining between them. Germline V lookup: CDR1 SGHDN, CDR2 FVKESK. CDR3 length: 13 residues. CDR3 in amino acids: CASSRRGGEKLFF. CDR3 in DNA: TGTGCCAGCAGCCGGCGGGGAGGTGAAAAACTGTTTTTT.